A selection of T cell receptor beta chains follows, all from one sample in a study of T cell repertoires in cytomegalovirus infection. In TCRdb, the reads were re-called with MiXCR into one record per CDR3 protein. The sample shows hundreds of thousands of distinct CDR3 sequences, 25% to 40% of them seen only once. For these TCRs, the target antigens are not known. Source: cultured CD8+ T cells from PBMCs, taken from culture after CMV antigen stimulation. The receptors here all came from a human donor in good health (CMV status not recorded). Some clones in this sample may be carry-over from other donors' samples. Both conserved end residues are part of each CDR3. D genes are given only for firm matches. Clone size is not always given. Where it is, it says once, few, many or a class for expanded clones.

CDR3 protein | CDR3 DNA | J gene | clone size | D gene | V gene
CASSIRLGGATYEQYF | TGTGCCAGTAGTATACGTCTGGGTGGGGCGACCTACGAGCAGTACTTC | TRBJ2-7 | - | - | TRBV19
CSARDPRIAGSTDTQYF | TGCAGTGCTAGAGATCCCCGAATAGCGGGGTCCACAGATACGCAGTATTTT | TRBJ2-3 | - | TRBD2 | TRBV20-1
CASSYQGAHGYTF | TGTGCCAGCAGTTACCAGGGTGCCCATGGCTACACCTTC | TRBJ1-2 | - | - | TRBV6-5
CASRNPSSNQPQHF | TGTGCCAGCAGGAACCCAAGTAGCAATCAGCCCCAGCATTTT | TRBJ1-5 | few | - | TRBV11-3
CSVESPLDRPFEYNEQFF | TGCAGCGTTGAATCCCCCCTGGACAGGCCGTTCGAGTACAATGAGCAGTTCTTC | TRBJ2-1 | - | TRBD1 | TRBV29-1
CASSKGGAAGELFF | TGTGCCAGCAGTAAGGGGGGAGCTGCCGGGGAGCTGTTTTTT | TRBJ2-2 | - | - | TRBV28
CASSSLEGWNTGELFF | TGTGCCAGCAGTTCCCTCGAAGGATGGAACACCGGGGAGCTGTTTTTT | TRBJ2-2 | - | - | TRBV27
CASSIGRFNTGELFF | TGTGCCAGTAGTATAGGGAGGTTCAACACCGGGGAGCTGTTTTTT | TRBJ2-2 | few | - | TRBV19
CASSSLAGGLVGTGELFF | TGTGCCAGCAGTTCTCTAGCGGGGGGGCTCGTGGGCACCGGGGAGCTGTTTTTT | TRBJ2-2 | few | TRBD2 | TRBV27
CATGVGGNQPQHF | TGTGCCACGGGGGTTGGGGGCAATCAGCCCCAGCATTTT | TRBJ1-5 | - | - | TRBV24-1
CASSNLFRSTDTQYF | TGTGCCAGCAGCAATCTATTCCGGAGCACAGATACGCAGTATTTT | TRBJ2-3 | many | - | TRBV7-2
CASTRPFTEAFF | TGTGCCAGCACTCGTCCCTTTACCGAAGCTTTCTTT | TRBJ1-1 | few | - | TRBV6-2/TRBV6-3
CASSLDRMDTEAFF | TGTGCCAGCAGTTTGGACAGGATGGACACTGAAGCTTTCTTT | TRBJ1-1 | few | TRBD1 | TRBV7-9
CASMALAGRTDTQYF | TGTGCCAGCATGGCGCTAGCGGGCCGCACAGATACGCAGTATTTT | TRBJ2-3 | few | TRBD2 | TRBV27
CATTPGKFEQYF | TGTGCCACGACGCCGGGCAAGTTCGAGCAGTACTTC | TRBJ2-7 | - | - | TRBV7-4
CASSFLGEDTEAFF | TGTGCCAGCAGCTTTTTAGGAGAAGACACTGAAGCTTTCTTT | TRBJ1-1 | - | - | TRBV7-6
CANSQEGTEQFF | TGTGCCAACAGCCAGGAGGGTACTGAGCAGTTCTTC | TRBJ2-1 | few | - | TRBV7-6
CASSQADAGELFF | TGCGCCAGCAGCCAAGCCGACGCCGGGGAGCTGTTTTTT | TRBJ2-2 | few | - | TRBV4-1
CASNLGGAEDNEQFF | TGTGCCAGCAATCTGGGAGGGGCCGAAGACAATGAGCAGTTCTTC | TRBJ2-1 | - | TRBD2 | TRBV28